This entry describes one TCR beta chain. No antigen is known for it. The sample belongs to a study of cytomegalovirus exposure and HLA in healthy donors. Study outcomes and limitations: Per a prior analysis, the majority of TCR beta V segments were productive roughly 87% or roughly 30% of the time. The classifier was said to identify cytomegalovirus status with high specificity and sensitivity.

PCR primers comprised 60 Vbeta and 13 Jbeta primers. The assay was immunoSEQ multiplex PCR, and TCRdb's table has in-frame clones only and misses some. The table includes under 200,000 clones, roughly four fifths detected once. The CDR3 sequence is 11 residues long. Trimming left V 7 bases short and J 6 bases short, with 10 bases between. Germline V CDR1 and CDR2: LNHDA, SQIVND (reference sequence). The chain carries TRBV19 and TRBJ2-7; D perhaps matches TRBD2 (5 bases). The sample was PBMCs. This TCR was recovered from a man aged 60 to 75 in good health and CMV-seronegative. The CDR3 region is CASMDEGEQYF. In DNA form, the CDR3 reads TGTGCCAGTATGGACGAGGGCGAGCAGTACTTC.